The 16 T cell receptor beta chains given below trace back to one sample, sequenced in a study of T cells in Graves' hyperthyroidism and ophthalmopathy. Amplified regions were TCR beta CDR3 sequences from RNA transcripts. With the HTBI primer set, the TCR CDR3 went through a first round of RT-PCR. TCRdb reprocessed the multiplex PCR reads with MiXCR, giving one entry per CDR3 protein. The sample lists around 420,000 distinct CDR3 sequences; 12% to 15% were seen once. Material: blood. The receptors derive from a woman aged 18-29 years with Graves' hyperthyroidism.

V is TRBV2 and J is TRBJ2-5; 10 positions match TRBD1. Germline lookup yields CDR1 SNHLY and CDR2 FYNNEI. The CDR3 contains 18 residues. After removal of 7 bases from V and 0 bases from J, the junction contained 14 bases not matched to a gene. As DNA, the CDR3 is TGTGCCAGCACCACGACAGGGGGCCTGACAGCCTACCAAGAGACCCAGTACTTC. Amino acids: CASTTTGGLTAYQETQYF.

This clonotype has more than one count but fewer than ten. This chain uses TRBV27 with TRBJ2-3; 7 bases line up with TRBD2. With V trimmed by 0 bases and J by 4 bases, 10 bases remained unmatched. Germline lookup yields CDR1 MNHEY and CDR2 SMNVEV (reference sequence). This CDR3 has 17 amino acids. As DNA, the CDR3 is TGTGCCAGCAGTTTATCGCCGCTAGCGGAGAGGTCAGATACGCAGTATTTT. Translated: CASSLSPLAERSDTQYF.

V gene TRBV6-5 combines with J gene TRBJ2-6; TRBD1 agrees at 7 bases. CDR1 is MNHEY and CDR2 is SVGAGI in the germline V gene. The CDR3 has 19 residues. V dropped 4 bases and J dropped 0; count of bases not matched to a gene: 12. In DNA, the CDR3 is TGTGCCAGCAGTTTCCCAAGGACAGGAGAATACTCTGGGGCCAACGTCCTGACTTTC. Translated: CASSFPRTGEYSGANVLTF.

This clonotype was counted ten times or more. The chain has TRBV2 and TRBJ2-3; D not resolved. V was shortened by 4 bases and J by 0 bases, with 2 bases between the two germline ends. The CDR3 totals 12 residues. Germline V CDR1 and CDR2: SNHLY, FYNNEI. The CDR3 sequence is CASSASTDTQYF. In DNA form, the CDR3 reads TGTGCCAGCAGTGCTAGCACAGATACGCAGTATTTT.

The rearrangement links TRBV25-1 to TRBJ1-6; unclear D gene. V was pared by 3 bases and J by 8 bases, with 8 bases between. The CDR3 totals 13 residues. CDR1 is MGHDK and CDR2 is SYGVNS in the germline V gene. Here the CDR3 DNA reads TGTGCCAGCAGTGATGAAACTTATTCACCCCTCCACTTT. Translating gives CASSDETYSPLHF.

This clonotype was detected only a few times. J is TRBJ1-1 and V is TRBV20-1, with D unclear. The V and J ends lost 5 bases and 1 base respectively, with 8 bases between them. Germline V lookup: CDR1 DFQATT, CDR2 SNEGSKA (reference sequence). This CDR3 spans 12 amino acids. As DNA, the CDR3 is TGCAGTGCTCATCTGGGGAACACTGAAGCTTTCTTT. Residues: CSAHLGNTEAFF.

This clonotype was seen repeatedly, ten times or more. The V and J genes are TRBV20-1 and TRBJ2-7, with 11 bases lining up with TRBD2. The V gene's germline CDR1 is DFQATT and CDR2 SNEGSKA (reference sequence). The CDR3 contains 14 residues. The CDR3 loop reads CSLTTSGTTYEQYF. CDR3 bases: TGCAGCCTTACGACTAGCGGGACCACCTACGAGCAGTACTTC.

This clonotype came up a few times. The chain employs TRBV6-1 and TRBJ2-1; no clear D gene. Trimming took 5 bases from V and 3 from J, leaving 11 bases between them. Germline loops: CDR1 MNHNS, CDR2 SASEGT. The CDR3 is made up of 14 amino acids. The DNA of the CDR3 is TGTGCCAGCAGTTTGATGTTGGACTACAATGAGCAGTTCTTC. Translating it yields CASSLMLDYNEQFF.

This clonotype appeared many times. The CDR3 DNA reads TGTGCCAGCAGTCCAGGGACTTGGGTGGGTGAGCAGTTCTTC. As protein: CASSPGTWVGEQFF. The chain couples TRBV6-2 or TRBV6-3 to TRBJ2-1; D may be TRBD2 (6 bases). The CDR3 is made up of 14 amino acids. V was clipped by 5 bases and J by 9 bases, with 17 bases between them. The V gene's germline CDR1 is MNHEY and CDR2 SVGEGT.

This clonotype was detected many times. The chain combines TRBV30 with TRBJ1-4; TRBD1 is a possible D gene (6 bases). The V gene's germline CDR1 is GTSNPN and CDR2 SVGIG (reference sequence). The CDR3 is 14 residues long. V lost 1 base, J lost 4 bases, and 10 bases lay in between. Here the CDR3 reads CAWSGYRDNEKLFF. The CDR3 DNA sequence: TGTGCCTGGAGTGGTTACAGGGATAATGAAAAACTGTTTTTT.

This clonotype appeared a few times. DNA of the CDR3: TGTGCCAGCAGCTTATGGGAGGATGCAACTAATGAAAAACTGTTTTTT. Amino acids: CASSLWEDATNEKLFF. This sequence joins TRBV7-2 and TRBJ1-4, with D unresolved. CDR1 is SGHTA, CDR2 FQGNSA, per germline. V was clipped by 2 bases and J by 0 bases, with 10 bases between them. This CDR3 has 16 amino acids.

Details on this clonotype: Possible read error: a much larger clone is one base away. The chain couples TRBV6-1 to TRBJ2-7; D is uncertain. This CDR3 comprises 13 residues. V lost 6 bases and J 6 bases, leaving 15 bases between the germline ends. Looked up from germline, CDR1 is MNHNS and CDR2 is SASEGT. The CDR3 DNA follows: TGTGCCAGCAGAGAGTGGGAAGTCCCCGAGCAGTACTTC. Protein sequence: CASREWEVPEQYF.

The genes are TRBV6-1 and TRBJ2-2, with 13 positions matching TRBD2. The length of the CDR3 is 15 residues. Germline loops: CDR1 MNHNS, CDR2 SASEGT. Unmatched junction bases numbered 4, after V lost 6 bases and J lost 6 bases. This CDR3 is CASRRTSGSSGELFF. Written as DNA, the CDR3 is TGTGCCAGCAGAAGGACTAGCGGGAGCTCCGGGGAGCTGTTTTTT.

This clonotype was picked up many times. This rearrangement joins TRBV28 to TRBJ1-5; D is undetermined. The CDR3 spans 12 residues. Trimming pared 3 bases from V and 5 bases from J, leaving 5 bases between. The germline CDR1 and CDR2 sequences are MDHEN and SYDVKM. CDR3 nucleotides: TGTGCCAGCAGTTTCGCGGATCAGCCCCAGCATTTT. It specifies CASSFADQPQHF.

In its sample, this clonotype was seen many times. V usage is TRBV4-2 and J usage is TRBJ2-7; 10 bases fit TRBD2. V was clipped by 9 bases and J by 7 bases; unmatched bases: 9. The CDR3 consists of 13 residues. Germline assignment: CDR1 LGHNA and CDR2 YNFKEQ. The CDR3 loop is CASTGLAGDEQYF. The CDR3 region has the DNA TGTGCCAGTACTGGGCTAGCGGGAGATGAGCAGTACTTC.

This clonotype was found many times. The chain joins TRBV4-2 to TRBJ1-1; the D is unclear. Germline values: CDR1 LGHNA, CDR2 YNFKEQ. The V gene lost 1 base and the J gene lost 1 base, with 7 bases spanning the gap. The CDR3 is made up of 14 amino acids. The CDR3 here is CASSQVQSNTEAFF. DNA for the CDR3: TGTGCCAGCAGCCAAGTACAATCGAACACTGAAGCTTTCTTT.